The 25 T cell receptor beta chains in this list originate from one sample, sequenced in a study of blood T cells in healthy people across ages. The authors ran a second PCR of about 6 to 12 cycles using a sample-barcoded 5' primer and a J-beta primer mix. TCRdb analysed the 5' RACE reads with MiXCR anew, one entry per CDR3 protein. The sample records 1,100,000 or so distinct CDR3 sequences, 40% to 45% being singletons. Sequencing was carried out using blood. The receptors stem from an older woman in good health.

The chain links TRBV28 to TRBJ2-5, with D possibly being TRBD1 (7 bases). From germline, CDR1 is MDHEN and CDR2 SYDVKM. The CDR3 length is 15 residues. V was shortened by 6 bases and J by 1 base, with 15 bases between the two germline ends. CDR3 nucleotides: TGTGCCAGCAGGCGGGACAGATGGATCCAAGAGACCCAGTACTTC. This gives the protein CASRRDRWIQETQYF.

There are a few counts of this clonotype. The CDR3 nucleotides are TGCAGTGCCGTAACGGCAGATACGCAGTATTTT. This encodes CSAVTADTQYF. This chain links TRBV20-1 with TRBJ2-3, with D uncertain. Germline V gives CDR1 DFQATT, CDR2 SNEGSKA (reference sequence). The CDR3 has 11 residues. Deletions cut 6 bases from V and 4 bases from J, with 8 bases between.

This clonotype has just a few counts. The chain carries TRBV12-3 or TRBV12-4 and TRBJ2-7; D may be TRBD2 (6 bases). The CDR3 is made up of 14 amino acids. V lost 6 bases and J lost 0, with 12 bases in between. CDR3 amino acids: CASRNSAGSYEQYF. CDR3 DNA sequence: TGTGCCAGCAGGAATTCAGCGGGCTCCTACGAGCAGTACTTC.

This clonotype occurred a few times. The chain joins TRBV7-8 to TRBJ2-5; unclear D gene. V shed 5 bases and J shed 5 bases, with 12 bases lying between them. The CDR3 loop spans 13 amino acids. CDR1 and CDR2 (germline): SGHVS, FQNEAQ. The CDR3 DNA reads TGTGCCAGCAGCAACCAGATCCGGGAGACCCAGTACTTC. This translates into CASSNQIRETQYF.

The J gene is TRBJ1-1, the V gene TRBV5-6, with unresolved D. From germline, CDR1 is SGHDT and CDR2 YYEEEE. V was cut by 0 bases and J by 4 bases, with 16 bases left in between. The CDR3 totals 16 residues. In nucleotides, the CDR3 is TGTGCCAGCAGCTTGGGTCACAGACAAGTAACCACTGAAGCTTTCTTT. Amino acid sequence: CASSLGHRQVTTEAFF.

A word on this clonotype: A much larger clone differs by one base, so this may be a read error. V and J are TRBV20-1 and TRBJ2-5, with D uncertain. This CDR3 is 12 amino acids long. V was shortened by 7 bases and J by 4 bases, with 13 bases between the two germline ends. From germline, CDR1 is DFQATT and CDR2 SNEGSKA (reference sequence). This CDR3 is CSVTERTETQYF. The CDR3 DNA follows: TGCAGTGTTACAGAAAGGACAGAGACCCAGTACTTC.

This clonotype was counted between two and nine times. V and J are TRBV2 and TRBJ2-7, with TRBD2 identical over 10 bases. The CDR3 runs 15 residues. V lost 4 bases to trimming and J lost 2 bases; unmatched junction nucleotides: 5. The germline CDR1 and CDR2 sequences are SNHLY and FYNNEI. The CDR3 loop is CASSALAGVAYEQYF. CDR3 DNA sequence: TGTGCCAGCAGTGCCCTAGCGGGAGTCGCCTACGAGCAGTACTTC.

A few counts support this clonotype. The chain couples TRBV12-3 or TRBV12-4 to TRBJ1-2; 8 bases line up with TRBD1. The junction had 7 bases not matched to a gene; V was cut back by 6 bases and J by 7 bases. This CDR3 is 13 amino acids long. The CDR3 region is CASRPRGRGGYTF. The CDR3 region has the DNA TGTGCCAGCAGACCCAGGGGGCGGGGTGGCTACACCTTC.

CDR3 sequence reads: CASSSRLQSSYNEQFF. In DNA form, the CDR3 reads TGTGCCAGCAGCTCCAGACTCCAGAGCTCCTACAATGAGCAGTTCTTC. The chain has TRBV11-2 and TRBJ2-1; no definite D call. This CDR3 has 16 amino acids. The germline V gene encodes CDR1 SGHAT and CDR2 FQNNGV. V lost 4 bases, J lost 0 bases, and 13 bases lay in between.

This chain uses TRBV6-6 with TRBJ2-6; TRBD2 might be the D (5 bases). The ends were cut back, 7 bases at V and 1 base at J, with 11 bases in the middle. Germline loops: CDR1 MNHNY, CDR2 SVGAGI (reference sequence). The CDR3 has 15 residues. CDR3 loop: CASTHGVSGANVLTF. The DNA for the CDR3 is TGTGCCAGCACCCACGGGGTGTCTGGGGCCAACGTCCTGACTTTC.

Turning to this clonotype: A much larger clonotype is one base distant, so this may be a read error. The chain employs TRBV7-9 and TRBJ2-4; 10 bases align to TRBD2. The ends lost 5 bases at V and 9 bases at J; junction bases unmatched: 7. Germline V gene lookup returns CDR1 SEHNR and CDR2 FQNEAQ (reference sequence). The CDR3 extends over 14 amino acids. CDR3 coding DNA: TGTGCCAGCAGCGAGTCTAGCGGGAGCGTCATTCAGTACTTC. Translating gives CASSESSGSVIQYF.

This clonotype was detected many times. This rearrangement joins TRBV6-5 to TRBJ2-7, with a possible D match to TRBD2 (6 bases). Germline lookup yields CDR1 MNHEY and CDR2 SVGAGI. The CDR3 covers 15 residues. The V end was cut by 8 bases, the J end by 2 bases, with 19 bases between. The CDR3 is CASRTDTEGPYEQYF. The CDR3 nucleotides are TGTGCCAGCCGCACTGACACGGAGGGACCCTACGAGCAGTACTTC.

This clonotype has a handful of counts. The gene calls are TRBV2 and TRBJ1-2; 7 positions match TRBD1. The CDR3 contains 11 residues. CDR1 SNHLY and CDR2 FYNNEI come from the germline V gene. The junction had 2 bases not matched to a gene; V was cut back by 8 bases and J by 5 bases. DNA of the CDR3: TGTGCCAGCGGGACAGAGTATGGCTACACCTTC. This gives the protein CASGTEYGYTF.

V is TRBV28 and J is TRBJ1-6; D not resolved. Germline assignment: CDR1 MDHEN and CDR2 SYDVKM. Between the trimmed V and J ends, which lost 2 bases and 0 bases, there was a span of 11 bases. The CDR3 sequence is 17 residues long. The chain's CDR3 is CASSLVSASSYNSPLHF. CDR3 sequence (DNA): TGTGCCAGCAGTTTAGTCTCCGCGAGCTCCTATAATTCACCCCTCCACTTT.

CDR3 in amino acids: CASSMGGRIAKNIQYF. The CDR3 nucleotides are TGCGCCAGCAGTATGGGTGGGCGGATAGCCAAAAACATTCAGTACTTC. J is TRBJ2-4 and V is TRBV5-1, with D uncertain. This CDR3 spans 16 amino acids. Trimming removed 5 bases at V and 0 bases at J, with 15 bases between. Germline CDR1 is SGHRS and CDR2 is YFSETQ.

The chain employs TRBV10-3 and TRBJ1-1, with a weak D call TRBD1 (6 bases). Germline CDR1 is ENHRY and CDR2 is SYGVKD. Trimming removed 3 bases from V and 1 base from J, with 9 bases in between. The CDR3 spans 14 residues. CDR3 amino acids: CAISDRGRNTEAFF. The CDR3 nucleotides are TGTGCCATCAGTGACAGGGGCAGGAACACTGAAGCTTTCTTT.

This rearrangement joins TRBV28 to TRBJ1-5; D may be TRBD1 (6 bases). Between the trimmed V and J ends, which lost 6 bases and 4 bases, there was a span of 16 bases. This CDR3 region has 15 residues. CDR1 is MDHEN, CDR2 SYDVKM, per germline. The CDR3 spells CASRGGLSRNQPQHF. Here the CDR3 DNA reads TGTGCCAGCAGAGGGGGATTGAGTAGAAATCAGCCCCAGCATTTT.

The chain uses TRBV24-1 and TRBJ1-2; no firm D call. The V end lost 4 bases, the J end lost 3 bases, and 8 bases lay between the germline ends. The CDR3 contains 13 residues. CDR1 KGHDR and CDR2 SFDVKD come from the germline V gene. Here the CDR3 reads CATSDSTYYGYTF. DNA for the CDR3: TGTGCCACCAGTGACAGTACCTACTATGGCTACACCTTC.

The chain recombines TRBV9 with TRBJ2-3; D gene ambiguous. Germline V gene sequence: CDR1 SGDLS, CDR2 YYNGEE. V gave up 1 base and J gave up 0 bases, with 6 bases separating them. This CDR3 is built from 14 residues. The CDR3 DNA reads TGTGCCAGCAGCGTAAGACGTAGCACAGATACGCAGTATTTT. Its protein is CASSVRRSTDTQYF.

The chain joins TRBV10-3 to TRBJ2-7, with 7 bases fitting TRBD2. V was pared by 8 bases and J by 1 base, with 2 bases of the junction left unmatched. This CDR3 comprises 12 residues. Germline V lookup: CDR1 ENHRY, CDR2 SYGVKD. The CDR3 nucleotides are TGTGCCATCGCTAGCGGTTCCTACGAGCAGTACTTC. It is translated as CAIASGSYEQYF.

The CDR3 nucleotides are TGTGCCAGCAGCGGGACTCCTTACGAGCAGTACTTC. It is translated as CASSGTPYEQYF. This chain connects TRBV6-1 to TRBJ2-7, with D possibly matching TRBD2 (6 bases). Looked up from germline, CDR1 is MNHNS and CDR2 is SASEGT. This CDR3 has 12 amino acids. V was clipped by 6 bases and J by 4 bases, with 10 bases between them.

This clonotype was recorded at least ten times. The chain is built from TRBV10-3 and TRBJ2-7; 7 bases fit TRBD2. This CDR3 contains 13 residues. Germline V gene lookup returns CDR1 ENHRY and CDR2 SYGVKD. After removal of 8 bases from V and 3 bases from J, the junction contained 7 bases not matched to a gene. The CDR3 is CAIGSGGLYEQYF. For the CDR3, the DNA is TGTGCCATCGGGTCGGGAGGCCTCTACGAGCAGTACTTC.

This clonotype was observed a few times. The chain is built from TRBV4-1 and TRBJ2-1, with TRBD2 identical over 16 bases. Germline loops: CDR1 MGHRA, CDR2 YSYEKL. Germline trimming cut 0 bases from V and 14 bases from J; bases unmatched to any gene: 13. The CDR3 runs 18 residues. The CDR3 loop reads CASSQDGTGTSGRAAKFF. The CDR3 DNA sequence: TGCGCCAGCAGCCAAGATGGGACCGGGACTAGCGGGAGGGCCGCCAAGTTCTTC.

This clonotype was observed a few times. This CDR3 reads CASSSRTGGPSYEQYF. The CDR3 DNA follows: TGTGCCAGCAGCTCTAGAACAGGGGGTCCCTCCTACGAGCAGTACTTC. The rearrangement joins TRBV5-6 to TRBJ2-7, with 8 bases aligning to TRBD1. The germline V gene encodes CDR1 SGHDT and CDR2 YYEEEE. With 3 bases clipped from V and 0 bases from J, the junction kept 8 bases outside the gene matches. The CDR3 is made up of 16 amino acids.

V gene TRBV5-1 combines with J gene TRBJ2-3; tentative D call: TRBD2 (5 bases). With 4 bases removed from V and 4 bases from J, the gap between germline ends came to 7 bases. The V gene's germline CDR1 is SGHRS and CDR2 YFSETQ. CDR3 length equals 12 residues. This CDR3 reads CASSAGSDTQYF. CDR3 nucleotide sequence: TGCGCCAGCAGCGCGGGCTCAGATACGCAGTATTTT.